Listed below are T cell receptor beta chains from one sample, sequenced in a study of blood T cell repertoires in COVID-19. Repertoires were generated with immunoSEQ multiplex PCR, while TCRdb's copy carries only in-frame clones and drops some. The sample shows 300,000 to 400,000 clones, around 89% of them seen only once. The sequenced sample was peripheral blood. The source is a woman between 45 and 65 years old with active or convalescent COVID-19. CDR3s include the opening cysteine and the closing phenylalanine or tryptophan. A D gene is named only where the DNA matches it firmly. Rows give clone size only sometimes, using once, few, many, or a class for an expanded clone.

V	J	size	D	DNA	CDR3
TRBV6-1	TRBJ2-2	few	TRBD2	TGTGCCAGCAGTGAAGCCGGGACTAGCGCAGTCGGGGAGCTGTTTTTT	CASSEAGTSAVGELFF
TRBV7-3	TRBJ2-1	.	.	TGTGCCAGCAGCTTAGCCAGGTACAATGAGCAGTTCTTC	CASSLARYNEQFF
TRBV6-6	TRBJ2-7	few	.	TGTGCCAGCAGCCGGGTCGAGCAGTACTTC	CASSRVEQYF
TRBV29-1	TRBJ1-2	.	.	TGCAGCGTTGAAGCCCTTGGCACTAACTATGGCTACACCTTC	CSVEALGTNYGYTF
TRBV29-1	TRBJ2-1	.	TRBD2	TGCAGCGCTTGGGGACTACCTAACAATGAGCAGTTCTTC	CSAWGLPNNEQFF
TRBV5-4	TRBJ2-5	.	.	TGTGCCAGCAGGAGCCCCCTCCAAGAGACCCAGTACTTC	CASRSPLQETQYF
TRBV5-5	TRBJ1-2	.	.	TGTGCCAGCAGCTTATACAGGGAACTTAACTATGGCTACACCTTC	CASSLYRELNYGYTF
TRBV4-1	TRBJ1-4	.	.	TGCGCCAGCAGCCAGCAAGGACAGATTCAAAAACTGTTTTTT	CASSQQGQIQKLFF
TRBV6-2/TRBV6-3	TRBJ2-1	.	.	TGTGCCAGCAGTTACGGGGGCCTTGACTACAATGAGCAGTTCTTC	CASSYGGLDYNEQFF
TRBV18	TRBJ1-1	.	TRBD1	TGTGCCAGCTCGCAGGGGGGTGGAGCTTTCTTT	CASSQGGGAFF
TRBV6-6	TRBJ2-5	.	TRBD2	TGTGCCAGCAGTTATCCCGGGACTAAAAGATCGACCCAGTACTTC	CASSYPGTKRSTQYF
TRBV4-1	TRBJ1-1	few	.	TGCGCCAGCAGCCAAGTTGGGGGGAGGGTCCCTGAAGCTTTCTTT	CASSQVGGRVPEAFF
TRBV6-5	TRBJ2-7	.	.	TGTGCCAGCAGTTACGCGACCGGGACAAAGATTGACGAGCAGTACTTC	CASSYATGTKIDEQYF
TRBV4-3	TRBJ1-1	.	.	TGCGCCAGCAGCCAAGATTACGTGGTCCGGACTGAAGCTTTCTTT	CASSQDYVVRTEAFF
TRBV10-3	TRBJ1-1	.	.	TGTGCCATCAGTGATCGTCAGGTCTTGACTGAAGCTTTCTTT	CAISDRQVLTEAFF
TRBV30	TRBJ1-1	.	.	TGTGCCTGGAGGGGCCACACTGAAGCTTTCTTT	CAWRGHTEAFF
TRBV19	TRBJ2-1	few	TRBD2	TGTGCCAGTAGTTTGGGACTAGCGGGCATCAATGAGCAGTTCTTC	CASSLGLAGINEQFF
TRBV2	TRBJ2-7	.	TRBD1	TGTGCCAGCAGTCTAATAACCTCCCGGGACAGGAGTTCCTACGAGCAGTACTTC	CASSLITSRDRSSYEQYF
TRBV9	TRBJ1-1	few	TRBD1	TGTGCCAGCAGCGGCCCCGGGACAGGGGGGTATGAAGCTTTCTTT	CASSGPGTGGYEAFF
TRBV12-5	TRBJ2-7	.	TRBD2	TGTGCTAGTGGTTTGGGCGTGCGGGGGTACTACGAGCAGTACTTC	CASGLGVRGYYEQYF
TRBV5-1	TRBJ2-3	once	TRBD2	TGCGCCAGCGGAGCTTGGCGGGGGGGCACAGATACGCAGTATTTT	CASGAWRGGTDTQYF
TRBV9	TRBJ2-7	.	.	TGTGCCAGCAGCGTAGGAGGGAGCTCCTACGAGCAGTACTTC	CASSVGGSSYEQYF
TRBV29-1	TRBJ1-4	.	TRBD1	TGCAGCGTCGACAGGGGCCATAATGAAAAACTGTTTTTT	CSVDRGHNEKLFF
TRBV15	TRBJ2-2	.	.	TGTGCCACCAGCAGAGATCGCAGGGTAGGCGGGGAGCTGTTTTTT	CATSRDRRVGGELFF
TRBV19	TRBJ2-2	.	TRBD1	TGTGCCAGTAACCCTCGGGGACAGACGAACACCGGGGAGCTGTTTTTT	CASNPRGQTNTGELFF
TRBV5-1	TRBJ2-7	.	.	TGCGCCAGCAGCTTGGATACAACCTACGAGCAGTACTTC	CASSLDTTYEQYF
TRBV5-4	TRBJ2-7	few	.	TGTGCCAGCAGTTGGGACTTGGGCTACGAGCAGTACTTC	CASSWDLGYEQYF
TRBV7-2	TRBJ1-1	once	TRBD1	TGTGCCAGCAGCTTAGCCGTCGGACAGGGACACACTGAAGCTTTCTTT	CASSLAVGQGHTEAFF
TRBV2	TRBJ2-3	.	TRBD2	TGTGCCAGCAGTGATAGACTAGCGGACACAGATACGCAGTATTTT	CASSDRLADTDTQYF
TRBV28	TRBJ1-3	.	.	TGTGCCAGCACCCCTCCTAGCTCTGGAAACACCATATATTTT	CASTPPSSGNTIYF
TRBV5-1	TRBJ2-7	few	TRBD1	TGCGCCAGCAGCACCTCCGGGACAGCCCTCAAGCAGTACTTC	CASSTSGTALKQYF
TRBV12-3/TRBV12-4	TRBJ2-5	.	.	TGTGCCAGCAGTAGACTCCAAGAGACCCAGTACTTC	CASSRLQETQYF
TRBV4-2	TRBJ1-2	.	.	TGTGCCAGCAGCCAAGGGCGGGAAGTAGGCTATGGCTACACCTTC	CASSQGREVGYGYTF
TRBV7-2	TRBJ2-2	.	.	TGTGCCAGCAGCTTAGCGGGAGGAGTAACCGGGGAGCTGTTTTTT	CASSLAGGVTGELFF
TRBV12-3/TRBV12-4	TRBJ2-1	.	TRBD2	TGTGCCAGCCAACTAGCGCTTGCCAGGCAGTTCTTC	CASQLALARQFF